Below are 19 T cell receptor beta chains sequenced from a single sample in a study of T cell responses to AZD1222 COVID-19 vaccine. Sequencing was performed with immunoSEQ multiplex PCR; in TCRdb, only in-frame clones are kept and a portion is missing. The sample lists about 190,000 clones, roughly 93% occurring once. The sample here was peripheral blood, taken on day 0 of AZD1222 vaccination. These receptor sequences come from an adult in good health.

CDR3 nucleotide sequence: TGCGCCAGCAGCTTGGTTAACACTATAGGGACTGAAGCTTTCTTT. Protein: CASSLVNTIGTEAFF. The rearrangement links TRBV5-1 to TRBJ1-1; D is ambiguous. This CDR3 region has 15 residues. Germline-derived CDR1 and CDR2 are SGHRS and YFSETQ. V dropped 0 bases and J dropped 5 bases, with 14 bases sitting between them.

The V and J genes are TRBV7-7 and TRBJ2-5, with 8 bases aligning to TRBD2. There are 13 residues in the CDR3. Germline V gene sequence: CDR1 SSHAT, CDR2 FNYEAQ (reference sequence). DNA for the CDR3: TGTGCTAGCGGAGCGGGGGTTGGAGAGACCCAGTACTTC. It translates to CASGAGVGETQYF.

This chain joins TRBV4-3 and TRBJ2-4; 7 bases align to TRBD1. CDR1 and CDR2 (germline): LGHNA, YSLEER. The ends lost 4 bases at V and 9 bases at J; junction bases unmatched: 6. This CDR3 contains 13 residues. CDR3 sequence: CASSPDRNSIQYF. CDR3 in DNA: TGCGCCAGCAGCCCGGACAGGAATAGCATTCAGTACTTC.

The chain combines TRBV6-2 or TRBV6-3 with TRBJ2-7; the match to TRBD1 covers 8 bases. Losses at the gene ends were 4 bases for V and 6 bases for J; bases not matched to a gene: 5. The CDR3 has 13 amino acids. Looked up from germline, CDR1 is MNHEY and CDR2 is SVGEGT. In DNA form, the CDR3 reads TGTGCCAGCAGTTGGGGCACAGGGGGCGAGCAGTACTTC. Translating gives CASSWGTGGEQYF.

Worth noting for this clone: Within the sample, other DNA sequences also encode this same CDR3. This chain connects TRBV19 to TRBJ2-7, with D tentatively TRBD1 (6 bases). Trimming removed 4 bases at V and 5 bases at J, with 12 bases between. The germline V gene encodes CDR1 LNHDA and CDR2 SQIVND (reference sequence). The CDR3 is made up of 13 amino acids. The CDR3 reads CASSSRGFDEQYF. As DNA, the CDR3 is TGTGCCAGTAGTAGCAGGGGTTTCGACGAGCAGTACTTC.

The chain recombines TRBV15 with TRBJ2-7; 11 bases are a match to TRBD1. This CDR3 is built from 14 residues. The germline CDR1 and CDR2 sequences are LNHNV and YYDKDF (reference sequence). The ends lost 5 bases at V and 4 bases at J; junction bases unmatched: 4. CDR3: CATSVGQGAYEQYF. The CDR3, as DNA: TGTGCCACCAGCGTCGGACAGGGGGCTTACGAGCAGTACTTC.

This clone was seen once. The chain joins TRBV11-1 to TRBJ2-1; D remains ambiguous. V was pared by 1 base and J by 5 bases, with 12 bases between. CDR1 SGHAT and CDR2 FQDESV come from the germline V gene (reference sequence). The CDR3 is 15 amino acids. CDR3 region: CASSLEYASDNEQFF. The CDR3 DNA reads as TGTGCCAGCAGCTTAGAGTACGCCTCAGACAATGAGCAGTTCTTC.

The J gene is TRBJ2-7, the V gene TRBV11-2; D not certain. V was cut by 3 bases and J by 2 bases, with 11 bases left in between. CDR1 is SGHAT, CDR2 FQNNGV, per germline. This CDR3 contains 14 residues. CDR3 nucleotide sequence: TGTGCCAGCAGCTTCTTAAGTATAACCTACGAGCAGTACTTC. Amino acids: CASSFLSITYEQYF.

The chain joins TRBV5-1 to TRBJ1-2; no firm D call. Trimming took 0 bases from V and 4 from J, leaving 10 bases between them. Per the germline V gene, CDR1 is SGHRS and CDR2 is YFSETQ. The CDR3 has 14 amino acids. The CDR3 is CASSLVPGSYGYTF. The CDR3 DNA follows: TGCGCCAGCAGCTTGGTACCAGGCAGCTATGGCTACACCTTC.

The CDR3 DNA follows: TGTGCCAGCAGCGTAGAAGGCGGGAGGGCCTTTTACGAGCAGTACTTC. This encodes CASSVEGGRAFYEQYF. The rearrangement joins TRBV9 to TRBJ2-7, with 9 nucleotides matching TRBD2. Trimming removed 0 bases from V and 4 bases from J; junction bases left unmatched: 8. CDR1 is SGDLS, CDR2 YYNGEE, per germline. This CDR3 is built from 16 residues.

The CDR3 DNA reads as TGTGCCAGCAGTCCCCCCTGGGGCGCGGGGGGCACTGAAGCTTTCTTT. It is translated as CASSPPWGAGGTEAFF. V and J are TRBV28 and TRBJ1-1, with a tentative D call TRBD1 (5 bases). Germline loops: CDR1 MDHEN, CDR2 SYDVKM. Trimming shortened V by 5 bases and J by 4 bases, and 20 bases separated the two germline ends. The CDR3 covers 16 residues.

This chain's CDR3 is CASIYSNQPQHF. Here the CDR3 DNA reads TGTGCCAGCATCTATAGCAATCAGCCCCAGCATTTT. This chain connects TRBV27 to TRBJ1-5; no clear D gene. Germline CDR1 and CDR2: MNHEY and SMNVEV (reference sequence). Trimming took off 7 bases at V and 0 bases at J, with 4 bases between the two ends. This CDR3 is 12 amino acids long.

The rearrangement joins TRBV14 to TRBJ2-5; D is unclear. The V end was cut by 0 bases, the J end by 1 base, with 12 bases between. This CDR3 is built from 16 residues. CDR1 and CDR2 (germline): SGHDN, FVKESK. In DNA, the CDR3 is TGTGCCAGCAGCCAAGATTTTACGGACGGCCAAGAGACCCAGTACTTC. Protein: CASSQDFTDGQETQYF.

The rearrangement joins TRBV2 to TRBJ1-4; maybe TRBD1 (5 bases). V was pared by 6 bases and J by 8 bases, with 19 bases between. This CDR3 comprises 15 residues. CDR1 is SNHLY and CDR2 is FYNNEI in the germline V gene. The CDR3 coding sequence is TGTGCCAGCAGACCTACAGGTTTCGGGGGGGAAAAACTGTTTTTT. Residues: CASRPTGFGGEKLFF.

The chain uses TRBV28 and TRBJ1-2; D gene unclear. The CDR3 is 15 residues long. The germline V and J ends were trimmed by 2 bases and 6 bases, with 16 bases remaining between them. Germline lookup yields CDR1 MDHEN and CDR2 SYDVKM. The CDR3 loop reads CASSLGLPGGHGYTF. CDR3 DNA sequence: TGTGCCAGCAGTTTAGGGCTCCCCGGCGGGCATGGCTACACCTTC.

The J gene is TRBJ2-7, the V gene TRBV28; TRBD2 aligns across 12 bases. This CDR3 is 17 amino acids long. J was trimmed by 4 bases and V by 2 bases; bases with no gene match: 9. CDR1 and CDR2 from the germline V gene are MDHEN and SYDVKM. The CDR3: CASSLLAGGLLGYEQYF. The DNA of the CDR3 is TGTGCCAGCAGTTTACTAGCGGGAGGGCTGTTGGGGTACGAGCAGTACTTC. The full variable domain, completed using reference TRBV28 and TRBJ2-7, is DVKVTQSSRYLVKRTGEKVFLECVQDMDHENMFWYRQDPGLGLRLIYFSYDVKMKEKGDIPEGYSVSREKKERFSLILESASTNQTSMYLCASSLLAGGLLGYEQYFGPGTRLTVT.

V is TRBV2 and J is TRBJ2-4; D not certain. Deletions cut 5 bases from V and 0 bases from J, with 26 bases between. This CDR3 comprises 20 residues. CDR1 is SNHLY and CDR2 is FYNNEI in the germline V gene. CDR3 sequence: CASSLRGLHGVGIAKNIQYF. CDR3 DNA sequence: TGTGCCAGCAGTCTCCGCGGCCTTCACGGAGTGGGAATAGCCAAAAACATTCAGTACTTC.

The V gene is TRBV20-1, the J gene TRBJ1-2, with 7 positions matching TRBD1. Germline V gene sequence: CDR1 DFQATT, CDR2 SNEGSKA (reference sequence). The CDR3 has 11 amino acids. The CDR3: CTARQGAGYTF. The CDR3 DNA follows: TGCACCGCTAGACAGGGTGCTGGCTACACCTTC.

The V and J genes are TRBV5-6 and TRBJ2-5; 8 bases align to TRBD2. Germline V gene lookup returns CDR1 SGHDT and CDR2 YYEEEE. V was clipped by 6 bases and J by 4 bases; unmatched bases: 5. The CDR3 covers 13 residues. The CDR3: CASTGLGLETQYF. The CDR3 region has the DNA TGTGCCAGCACGGGACTAGGCCTAGAGACCCAGTACTTC.